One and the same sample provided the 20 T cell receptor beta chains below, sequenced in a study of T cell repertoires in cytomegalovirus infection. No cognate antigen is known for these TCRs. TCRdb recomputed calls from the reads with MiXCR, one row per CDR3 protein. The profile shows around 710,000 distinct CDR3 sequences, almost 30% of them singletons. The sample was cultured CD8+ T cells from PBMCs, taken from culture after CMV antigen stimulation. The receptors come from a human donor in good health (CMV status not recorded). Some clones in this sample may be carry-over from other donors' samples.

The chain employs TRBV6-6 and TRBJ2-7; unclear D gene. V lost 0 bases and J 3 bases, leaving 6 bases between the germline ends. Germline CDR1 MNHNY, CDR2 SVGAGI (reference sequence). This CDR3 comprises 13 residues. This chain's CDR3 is CASSYSTVYEQYV. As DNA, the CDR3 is TGTGCCAGCAGTTACTCTACAGTCTACGAGCAGTACGTC.

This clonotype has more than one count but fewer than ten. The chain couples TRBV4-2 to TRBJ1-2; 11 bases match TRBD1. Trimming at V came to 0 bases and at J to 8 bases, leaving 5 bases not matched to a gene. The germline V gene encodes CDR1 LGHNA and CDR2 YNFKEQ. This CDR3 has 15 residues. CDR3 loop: CASSQEGQGAEGYTF. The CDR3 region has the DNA TGTGCCAGCAGCCAAGAAGGACAGGGGGCTGAGGGCTACACCTTC.

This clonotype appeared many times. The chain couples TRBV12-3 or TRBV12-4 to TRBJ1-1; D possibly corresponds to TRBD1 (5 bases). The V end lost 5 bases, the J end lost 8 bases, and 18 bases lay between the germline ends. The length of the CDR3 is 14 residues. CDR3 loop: CASSGRDGRAEAFF. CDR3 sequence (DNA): TGTGCCAGCAGTGGTCGGGACGGCCGCGCCGAAGCTTTCTTT.

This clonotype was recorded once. CDR3 nucleotide sequence: TGTGCCAGCAGTTCAACGGCAGGGTATCGCTACGAGCAGTACTTC. This codes for CASSSTAGYRYEQYF. The chain recombines TRBV27 with TRBJ2-7; weak D call: TRBD1 (5 bases). Per germline, CDR1 MNHEY and CDR2 SMNVEV (reference sequence). CDR3 size: 15 residues. The V and J ends lost 4 bases and 3 bases respectively, with 16 bases between them.

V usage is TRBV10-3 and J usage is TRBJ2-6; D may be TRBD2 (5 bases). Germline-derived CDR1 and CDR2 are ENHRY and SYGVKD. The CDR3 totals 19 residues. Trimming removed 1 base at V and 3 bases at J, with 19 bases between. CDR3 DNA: TGTGCCATCAGTGAGTTCGAGGGTGAAGTTGGGTTTGGGGCCAACGTCCTGACTTTC. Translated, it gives CAISEFEGEVGFGANVLTF.

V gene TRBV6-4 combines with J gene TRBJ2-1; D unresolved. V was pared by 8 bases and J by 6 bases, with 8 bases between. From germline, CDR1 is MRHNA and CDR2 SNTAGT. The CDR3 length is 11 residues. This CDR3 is CASRRSNEQFF. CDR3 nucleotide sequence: TGTGCCAGCCGACGGAGCAATGAGCAGTTCTTC.

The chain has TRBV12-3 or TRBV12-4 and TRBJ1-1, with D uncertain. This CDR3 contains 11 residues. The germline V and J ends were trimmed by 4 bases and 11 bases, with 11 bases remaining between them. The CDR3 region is CASSSVARAFF. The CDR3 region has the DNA TGTGCCAGCAGTTCCGTGGCGCGGGCTTTCTTT.

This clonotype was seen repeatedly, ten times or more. The CDR3 here is CASSLAGRSGNQPQHF. CDR3 coding DNA: TGTGCCAGCAGCTTAGCAGGGAGGAGTGGCAATCAGCCCCAGCATTTT. The chain links TRBV7-2 to TRBJ1-5, with unresolved D. The ends were cut back, 0 bases at V and 2 bases at J, with 11 bases in the middle. There are 16 residues in the CDR3. The germline CDR1 and CDR2 sequences are SGHTA and FQGNSA.

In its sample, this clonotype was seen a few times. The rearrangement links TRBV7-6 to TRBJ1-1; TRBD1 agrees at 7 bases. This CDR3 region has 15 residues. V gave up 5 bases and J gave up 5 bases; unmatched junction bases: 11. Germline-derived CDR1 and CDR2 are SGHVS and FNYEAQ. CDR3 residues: CASSHFQGVRTEAFF. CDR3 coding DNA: TGTGCCAGCAGCCACTTCCAGGGGGTAAGGACTGAAGCTTTCTTT.

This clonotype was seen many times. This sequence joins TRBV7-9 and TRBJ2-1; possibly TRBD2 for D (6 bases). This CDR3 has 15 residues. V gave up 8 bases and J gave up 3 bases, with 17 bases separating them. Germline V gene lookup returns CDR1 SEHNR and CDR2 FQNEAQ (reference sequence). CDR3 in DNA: TGTGCCAGCCCCTCGAGGGGAGCGGGCTACAATGAGCAGTTCTTC. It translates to CASPSRGAGYNEQFF.

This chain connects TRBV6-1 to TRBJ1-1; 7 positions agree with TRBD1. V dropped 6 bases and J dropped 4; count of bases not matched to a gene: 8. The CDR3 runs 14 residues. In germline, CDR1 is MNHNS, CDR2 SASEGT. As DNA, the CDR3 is TGTGCCAGCAGGCCCAACAGGGGATCCACTGAAGCTTTCTTT. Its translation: CASRPNRGSTEAFF.

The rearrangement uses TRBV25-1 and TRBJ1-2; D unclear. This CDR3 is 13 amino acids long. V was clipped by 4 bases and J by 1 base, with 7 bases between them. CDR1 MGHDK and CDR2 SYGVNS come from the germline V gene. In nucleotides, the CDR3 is TGTGCCAGCAGTGCCTGGGGTAACTATGGCTACACCTTC. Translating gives CASSAWGNYGYTF.

CDR3 region: CASSLSLRQLNEKLFF. As DNA, the CDR3 is TGTGCCAGCAGCTTAAGTCTCCGGCAGTTAAATGAAAAACTGTTTTTT. The chain joins TRBV7-9 to TRBJ1-4; D unclear. The ends were cut back, 2 bases at V and 5 bases at J, with 15 bases in the middle. The CDR3 is 16 residues long. Germline V gene lookup returns CDR1 SEHNR and CDR2 FQNEAQ (reference sequence).

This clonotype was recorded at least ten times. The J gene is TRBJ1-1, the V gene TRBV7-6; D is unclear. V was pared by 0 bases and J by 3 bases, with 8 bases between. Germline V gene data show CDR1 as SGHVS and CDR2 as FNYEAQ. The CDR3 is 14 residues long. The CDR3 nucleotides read TGTGCCAGCAGCTTAGCTTTTTCAGACACTGAAGCTTTCTTT. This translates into CASSLAFSDTEAFF.

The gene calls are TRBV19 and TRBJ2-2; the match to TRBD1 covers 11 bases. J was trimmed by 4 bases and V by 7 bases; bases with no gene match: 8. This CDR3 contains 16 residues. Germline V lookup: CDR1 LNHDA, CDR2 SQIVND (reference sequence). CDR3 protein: CASITYGTGGTGELFF. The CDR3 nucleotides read TGTGCCAGTATCACATATGGGACAGGGGGCACCGGGGAGCTGTTTTTT.

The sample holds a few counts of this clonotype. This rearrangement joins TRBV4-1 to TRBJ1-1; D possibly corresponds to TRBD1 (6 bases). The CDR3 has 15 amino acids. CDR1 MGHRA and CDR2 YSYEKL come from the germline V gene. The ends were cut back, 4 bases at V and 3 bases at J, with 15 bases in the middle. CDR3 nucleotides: TGCGCCAGCAGCCCCCTGGACAGTCCTTACACTGAAGCTTTCTTT. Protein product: CASSPLDSPYTEAFF.

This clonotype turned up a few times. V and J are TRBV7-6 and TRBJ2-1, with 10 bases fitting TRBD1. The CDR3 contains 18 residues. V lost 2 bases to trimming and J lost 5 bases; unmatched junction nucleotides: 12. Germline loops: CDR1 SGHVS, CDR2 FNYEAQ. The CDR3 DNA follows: TGTGCCAGCAGCTTATTCTTCGTTGGGACAGGGGCGGACAATGAGCAGTTCTTC. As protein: CASSLFFVGTGADNEQFF.

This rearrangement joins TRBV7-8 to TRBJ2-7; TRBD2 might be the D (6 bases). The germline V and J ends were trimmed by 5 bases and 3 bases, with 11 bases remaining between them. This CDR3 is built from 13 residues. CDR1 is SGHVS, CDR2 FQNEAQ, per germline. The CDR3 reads CASSAAGIYEQYF. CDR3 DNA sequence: TGTGCCAGCAGCGCCGCGGGAATCTACGAGCAGTACTTC.

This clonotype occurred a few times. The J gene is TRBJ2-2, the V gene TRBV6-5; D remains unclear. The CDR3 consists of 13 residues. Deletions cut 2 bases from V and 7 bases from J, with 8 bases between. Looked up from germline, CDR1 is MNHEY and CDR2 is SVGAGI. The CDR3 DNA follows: TGTGCCAGCAGTTACCCCCCTAGCGGGGAGCTGTTTTTT. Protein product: CASSYPPSGELFF.

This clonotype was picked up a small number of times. Here the CDR3 reads CASSVSGANTEAFF. The CDR3 nucleotides read TGTGCCAGCAGTGTTTCAGGGGCCAACACTGAAGCTTTCTTT. The chain links TRBV6-6 to TRBJ1-1; a weak D match, TRBD1 (6 bases). CDR1 is MNHNY, CDR2 SVGAGI, per germline (reference sequence). The CDR3 length is 14 residues. V gave up 5 bases and J gave up 2 bases, with 12 bases separating them.